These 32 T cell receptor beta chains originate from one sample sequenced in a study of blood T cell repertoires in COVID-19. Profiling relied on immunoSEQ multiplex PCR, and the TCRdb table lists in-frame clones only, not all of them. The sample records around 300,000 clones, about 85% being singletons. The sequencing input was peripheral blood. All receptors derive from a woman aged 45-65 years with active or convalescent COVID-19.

The CDR3: CASSSNSGANTGELFF. CDR3 nucleotide sequence: TGTGCCAGCAGTTCTAATAGCGGGGCGAACACCGGGGAGCTGTTTTTT. The rearrangement joins TRBV6-5 to TRBJ2-2; 8 nucleotides align to TRBD2. The ends lost 4 bases at V and 0 bases at J; junction bases unmatched: 4. The CDR3 extends over 16 amino acids. CDR1 and CDR2 from the germline V gene are MNHEY and SVGAGI.

CDR3 region: CASSPRTGLTYEQYF. The CDR3 bases are TGTGCCAGCAGCCCAAGGACAGGGCTAACCTACGAGCAGTACTTC. The chain has TRBV7-9 and TRBJ2-7, with TRBD1 identical over 8 bases. Germline V gene sequence: CDR1 SEHNR, CDR2 FQNEAQ (reference sequence). Trimming took 5 bases from V and 2 from J; bases not matched to a gene: 8. The CDR3 runs to 15 residues.

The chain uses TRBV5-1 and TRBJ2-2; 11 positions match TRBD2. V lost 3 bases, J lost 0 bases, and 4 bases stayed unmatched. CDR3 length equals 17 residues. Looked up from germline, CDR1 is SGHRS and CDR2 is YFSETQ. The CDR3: CASSSGLAASNTGELFF. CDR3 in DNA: TGCGCCAGCAGCTCGGGACTAGCGGCATCGAACACCGGGGAGCTGTTTTTT.

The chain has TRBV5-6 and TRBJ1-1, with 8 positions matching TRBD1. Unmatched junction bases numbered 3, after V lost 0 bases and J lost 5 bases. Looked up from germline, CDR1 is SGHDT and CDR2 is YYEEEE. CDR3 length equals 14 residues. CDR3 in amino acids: CASSLGQGLTEAFF. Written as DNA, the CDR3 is TGTGCCAGCAGCTTGGGACAGGGGTTAACTGAAGCTTTCTTT.

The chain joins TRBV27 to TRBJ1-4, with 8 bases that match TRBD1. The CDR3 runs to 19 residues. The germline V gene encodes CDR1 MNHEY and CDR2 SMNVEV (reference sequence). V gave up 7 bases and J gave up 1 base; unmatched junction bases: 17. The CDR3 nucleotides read TGTGCCAGCACAATACGGGACAGGCTAGCCCGAGGAACTAATGAAAAACTGTTTTTT. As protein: CASTIRDRLARGTNEKLFF. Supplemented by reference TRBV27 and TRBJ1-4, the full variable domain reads EAQVTQNPRYLITVTGKKLTVTCSQNMNHEYMSWYRQDPGLGLRQIYYSMNVEVTDKGDVPEGYKVSRKEKRNFPLILESPSPNQTSLYFCASTIRDRLARGTNEKLFFGSGTQLSVL.

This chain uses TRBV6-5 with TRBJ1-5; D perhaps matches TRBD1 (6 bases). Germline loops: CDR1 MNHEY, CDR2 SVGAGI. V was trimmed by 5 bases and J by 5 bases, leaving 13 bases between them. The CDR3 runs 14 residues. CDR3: CASSNGQIYQPQHF. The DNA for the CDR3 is TGTGCCAGCAGTAACGGACAGATCTATCAGCCCCAGCATTTT.

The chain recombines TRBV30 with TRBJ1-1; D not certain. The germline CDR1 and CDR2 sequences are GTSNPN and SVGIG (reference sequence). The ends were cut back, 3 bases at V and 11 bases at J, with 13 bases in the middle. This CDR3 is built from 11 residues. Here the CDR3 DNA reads TGTGCCTGGAGGAAGAAAGGCGGGGCTTTCTTT. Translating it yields CAWRKKGGAFF.

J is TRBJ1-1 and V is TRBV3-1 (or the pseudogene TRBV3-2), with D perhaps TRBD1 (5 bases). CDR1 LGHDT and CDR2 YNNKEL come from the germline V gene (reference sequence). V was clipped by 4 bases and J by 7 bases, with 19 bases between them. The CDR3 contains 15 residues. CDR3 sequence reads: CASSPSAGWEDEAFF. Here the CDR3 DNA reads TGTGCCAGCAGCCCCTCCGCAGGGTGGGAGGATGAAGCTTTCTTT.

CDR3 amino acids: CASTHSEREETQYF. In DNA, the CDR3 is TGTGCCAGCACCCACAGTGAGCGGGAAGAGACCCAGTACTTC. The rearrangement uses TRBV2 and TRBJ2-5; possible D gene TRBD2, 6 bases. V was trimmed by 7 bases and J by 3 bases, leaving 15 bases between them. Germline assignment: CDR1 SNHLY and CDR2 FYNNEI. The CDR3 is 14 amino acids.

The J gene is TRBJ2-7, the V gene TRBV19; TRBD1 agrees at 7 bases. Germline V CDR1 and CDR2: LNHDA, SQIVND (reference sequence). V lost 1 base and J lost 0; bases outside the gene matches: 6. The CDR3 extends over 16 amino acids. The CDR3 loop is CASSIVRRTGSYEQYF. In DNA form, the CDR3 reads TGTGCCAGTAGTATAGTTAGGAGGACAGGCTCCTACGAGCAGTACTTC. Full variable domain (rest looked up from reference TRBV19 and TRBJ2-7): DGGITQSPKYLFRKEGQNVTLSCEQNLNHDAMYWYRQDPGQGLRLIYYSQIVNDFQKGDIAEGYSVSREKKESFPLTVTSAQKNPTAFYLCASSIVRRTGSYEQYFGPGTRLTVT.

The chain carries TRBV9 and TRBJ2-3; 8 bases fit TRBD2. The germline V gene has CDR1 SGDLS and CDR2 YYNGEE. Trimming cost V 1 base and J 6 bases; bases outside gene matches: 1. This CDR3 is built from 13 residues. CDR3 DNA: TGTGCCAGCAGCGTATCTAGCGGGGATACGCAGTATTTT. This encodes CASSVSSGDTQYF.

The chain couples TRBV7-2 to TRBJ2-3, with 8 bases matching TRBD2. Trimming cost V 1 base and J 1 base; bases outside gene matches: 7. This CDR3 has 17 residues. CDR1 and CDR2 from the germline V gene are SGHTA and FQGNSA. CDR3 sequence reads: CASSLGAAGGGTDTQYF. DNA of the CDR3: TGTGCCAGCAGCTTAGGGGCGGCGGGAGGCGGCACAGATACGCAGTATTTT.

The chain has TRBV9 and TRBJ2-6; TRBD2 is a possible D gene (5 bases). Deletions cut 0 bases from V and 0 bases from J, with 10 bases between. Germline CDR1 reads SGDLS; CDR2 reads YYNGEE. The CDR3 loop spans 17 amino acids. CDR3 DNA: TGTGCCAGCAGCGTAGGTCTTGGACTCTCTGGGGCCAACGTCCTGACTTTC. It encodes CASSVGLGLSGANVLTF. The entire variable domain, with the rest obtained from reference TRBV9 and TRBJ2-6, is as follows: DSGVTQTPKHLITATGQRVTLRCSPRSGDLSVYWYQQSLDQGLQFLIQYYNGEERAKGNILERFSAQQFPDLHSELNLSSLELGDSALYFCASSVGLGLSGANVLTFGAGSRLTVL.

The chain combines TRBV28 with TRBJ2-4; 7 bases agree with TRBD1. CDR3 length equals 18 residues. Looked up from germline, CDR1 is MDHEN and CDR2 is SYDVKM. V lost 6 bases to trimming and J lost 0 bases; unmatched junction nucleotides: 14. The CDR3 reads CASSPTAGQALAKNIQYF. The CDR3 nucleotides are TGTGCCAGCAGCCCCACGGCAGGACAGGCCCTAGCCAAAAACATTCAGTACTTC.

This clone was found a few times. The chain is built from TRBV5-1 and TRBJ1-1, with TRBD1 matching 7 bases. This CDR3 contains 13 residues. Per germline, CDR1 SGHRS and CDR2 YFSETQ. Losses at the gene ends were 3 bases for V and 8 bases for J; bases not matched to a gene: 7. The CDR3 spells CASSSFPGQEAFF. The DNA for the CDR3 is TGCGCCAGCAGCTCCTTTCCGGGACAGGAAGCTTTCTTT.

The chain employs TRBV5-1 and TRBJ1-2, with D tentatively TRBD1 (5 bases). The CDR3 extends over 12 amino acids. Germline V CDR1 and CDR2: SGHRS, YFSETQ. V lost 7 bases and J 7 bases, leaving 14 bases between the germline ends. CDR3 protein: CASPRGGTGYTF. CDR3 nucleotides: TGCGCCAGCCCTCGGGGAGGGACTGGCTACACCTTC.

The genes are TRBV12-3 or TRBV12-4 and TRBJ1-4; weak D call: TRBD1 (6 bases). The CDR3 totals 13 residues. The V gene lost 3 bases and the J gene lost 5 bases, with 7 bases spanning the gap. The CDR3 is CASSFTGNEKLFF. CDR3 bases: TGTGCCAGCAGTTTTACAGGGAATGAAAAACTGTTTTTT.

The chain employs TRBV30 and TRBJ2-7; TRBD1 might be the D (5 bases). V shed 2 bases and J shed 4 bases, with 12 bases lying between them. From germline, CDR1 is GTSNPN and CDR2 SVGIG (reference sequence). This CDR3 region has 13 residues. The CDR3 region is CAWSRSRQYEQYF. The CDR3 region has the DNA TGTGCCTGGAGTCGCTCTAGACAGTACGAGCAGTACTTC.

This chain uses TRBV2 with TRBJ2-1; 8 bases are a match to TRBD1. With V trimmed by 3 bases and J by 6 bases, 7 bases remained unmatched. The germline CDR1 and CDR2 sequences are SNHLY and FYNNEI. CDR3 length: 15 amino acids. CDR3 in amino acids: CASSDLDRAVNEQFF. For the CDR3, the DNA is TGTGCCAGCAGTGATTTGGACAGGGCGGTCAATGAGCAGTTCTTC.

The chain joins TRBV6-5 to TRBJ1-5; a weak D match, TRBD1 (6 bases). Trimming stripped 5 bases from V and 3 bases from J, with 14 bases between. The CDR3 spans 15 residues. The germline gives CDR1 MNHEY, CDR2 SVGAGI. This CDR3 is CASSPTGLDNQPQHF. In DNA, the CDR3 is TGTGCCAGCAGTCCTACAGGGTTAGACAATCAGCCCCAGCATTTT.

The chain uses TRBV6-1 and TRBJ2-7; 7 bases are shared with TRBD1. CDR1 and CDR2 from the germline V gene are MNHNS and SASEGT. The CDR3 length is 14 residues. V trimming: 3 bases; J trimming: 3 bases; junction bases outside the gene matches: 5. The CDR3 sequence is CASSDARQGYEQYF. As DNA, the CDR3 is TGTGCCAGCAGTGATGCGCGACAGGGCTACGAGCAGTACTTC.

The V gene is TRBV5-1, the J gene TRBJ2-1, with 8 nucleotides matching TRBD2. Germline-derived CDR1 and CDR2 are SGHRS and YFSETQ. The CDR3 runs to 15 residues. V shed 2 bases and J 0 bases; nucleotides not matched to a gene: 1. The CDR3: CASSLGTSSYNEQFF. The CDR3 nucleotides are TGCGCCAGCAGCTTAGGGACTAGCTCCTACAATGAGCAGTTCTTC.

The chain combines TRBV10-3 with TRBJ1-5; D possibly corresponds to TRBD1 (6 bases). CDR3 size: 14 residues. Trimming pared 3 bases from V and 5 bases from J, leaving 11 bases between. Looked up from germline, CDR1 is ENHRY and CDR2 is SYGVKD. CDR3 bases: TGTGCCATCAGTGACAGGGGATGGGATCAGCCCCAGCATTTT. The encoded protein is CAISDRGWDQPQHF.

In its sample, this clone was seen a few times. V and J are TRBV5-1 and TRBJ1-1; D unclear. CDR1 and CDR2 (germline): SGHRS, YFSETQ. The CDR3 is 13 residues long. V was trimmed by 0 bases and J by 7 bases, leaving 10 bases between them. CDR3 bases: TGCGCCAGCAGCTTGGACAATGAAATTGAAGCTTTCTTT. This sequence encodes CASSLDNEIEAFF.

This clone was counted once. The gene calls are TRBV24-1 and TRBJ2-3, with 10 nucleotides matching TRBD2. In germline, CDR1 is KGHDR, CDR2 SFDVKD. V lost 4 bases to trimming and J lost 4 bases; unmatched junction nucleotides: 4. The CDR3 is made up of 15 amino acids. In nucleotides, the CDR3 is TGTGCCACCAGTGACTCTAGCGGGAGCCCAGATACGCAGTATTTT. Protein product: CATSDSSGSPDTQYF.

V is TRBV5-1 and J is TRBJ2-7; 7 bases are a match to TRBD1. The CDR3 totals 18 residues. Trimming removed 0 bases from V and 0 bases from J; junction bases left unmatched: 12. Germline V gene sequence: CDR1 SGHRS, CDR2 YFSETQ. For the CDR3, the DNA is TGCGCCAGCAGCTTGGCCCTACGGGTGACAGGGAGCTCCTACGAGCAGTACTTC. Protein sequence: CASSLALRVTGSSYEQYF.

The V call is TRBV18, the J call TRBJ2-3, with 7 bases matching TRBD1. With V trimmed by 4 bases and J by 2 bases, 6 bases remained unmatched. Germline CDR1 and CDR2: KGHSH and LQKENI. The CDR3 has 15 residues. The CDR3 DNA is TGTGCCAGCTCACAGACAGGGACAATCACAGATACGCAGTATTTT. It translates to CASSQTGTITDTQYF.

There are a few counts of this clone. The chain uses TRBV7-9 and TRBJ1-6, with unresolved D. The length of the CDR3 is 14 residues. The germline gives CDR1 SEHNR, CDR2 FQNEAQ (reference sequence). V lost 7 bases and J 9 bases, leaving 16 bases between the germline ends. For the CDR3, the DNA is TGTGCCAGCAAGGAGGGAGACGTCGCTTCACCCCTCCACTTT. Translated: CASKEGDVASPLHF.

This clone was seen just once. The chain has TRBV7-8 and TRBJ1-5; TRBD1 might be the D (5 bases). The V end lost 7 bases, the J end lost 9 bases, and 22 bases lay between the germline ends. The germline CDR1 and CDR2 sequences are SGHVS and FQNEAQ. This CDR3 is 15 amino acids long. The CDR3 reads CASTPTAMASPPQHF. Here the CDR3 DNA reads TGTGCCAGCACCCCGACAGCCATGGCTTCTCCGCCCCAGCATTTT. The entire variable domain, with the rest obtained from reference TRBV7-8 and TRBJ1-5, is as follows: GAGVSQSPRYKVAKRGQDVALRCDPISGHVSLFWYQQALGQGPEFLTYFQNEAQLDKSGLPSDRFFAERPEGSVSTLKIQRTQQEDSAVYLCASTPTAMASPPQHFGDGTRLSIL.

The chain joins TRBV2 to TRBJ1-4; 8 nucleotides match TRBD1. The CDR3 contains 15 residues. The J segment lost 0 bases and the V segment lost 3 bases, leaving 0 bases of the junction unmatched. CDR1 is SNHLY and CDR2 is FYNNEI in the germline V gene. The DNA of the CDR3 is TGTGCCAGCAGTGAGACAGGGGCAACTAATGAAAAACTGTTTTTT. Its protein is CASSETGATNEKLFF.

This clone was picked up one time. This CDR3 is CASREEQGSNEQFF. The DNA of the CDR3 is TGTGCCAGCAGGGAGGAACAGGGGAGCAATGAGCAGTTCTTC. The chain recombines TRBV2 with TRBJ2-1, with 7 bases that match TRBD1. The CDR3 covers 14 residues. Germline lookup yields CDR1 SNHLY and CDR2 FYNNEI. With 6 bases clipped from V and 6 bases from J, the junction kept 8 bases outside the gene matches.

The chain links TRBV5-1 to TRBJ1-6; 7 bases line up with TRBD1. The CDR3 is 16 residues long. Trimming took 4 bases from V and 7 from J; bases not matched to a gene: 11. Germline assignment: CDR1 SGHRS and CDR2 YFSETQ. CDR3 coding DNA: TGCGCCAGCAGCATCCTCCGGGACAGCGAAAATTCACCCCTCCACTTT. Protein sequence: CASSILRDSENSPLHF.